This entry lists 22 T cell receptor beta chains sequenced from one sample in a study of blood T cells in healthy people across ages. Using a J-beta primer mix together with a sample-barcoded 5' primer, a second PCR was run for about 6 to 11 cycles. TCRdb fed the 5' RACE reads into MiXCR, producing one record per CDR3 protein. The data contain about 930,000 distinct CDR3 sequences, approximately 32% of them singletons. The same sample was also studied in work on T cells of mothers and their children.

Material: blood. The source is a woman aged 40 to 50 in good health.

The V gene is TRBV14, the J gene TRBJ2-4; the D is unclear. The J call may not be correct, given that the DNA end is closer to TRBJ2-7. The CDR3 length is 14 residues. CDR1 SGHDN and CDR2 FVKESK come from the germline V gene. The CDR3 loop is CASSQAVGPYEQYF. For the CDR3, the DNA is TGTGCCAGCAGCCAAGCTGTGGGCCCCTACGAGCAGTACTTC.

In its sample, this clonotype was seen many times. The chain recombines TRBV29-1 with TRBJ2-1; TRBD1 matches 7 bases. The CDR3 sequence is 19 residues long. Germline trimming cut 4 bases from V and 5 bases from J; bases unmatched to any gene: 23. Germline values: CDR1 SQVTM, CDR2 ANQGSEA. This chain's CDR3 is CSVVIDRVEIGVVNNEQFF. The CDR3 nucleotides are TGCAGCGTTGTGATTGACAGGGTCGAAATCGGGGTGGTTAACAATGAGCAGTTCTTC.

This clonotype appeared a few times. The V call is TRBV5-1, the J call TRBJ2-1, with a possible D match to TRBD1 (5 bases). The CDR3 loop spans 16 amino acids. Trimming took off 4 bases at V and 0 bases at J, with 14 bases between the two ends. Per the germline V gene, CDR1 is SGHRS and CDR2 is YFSETQ. The CDR3 sequence is CASSPNSDSSYNEQFF. The CDR3 DNA reads as TGCGCCAGCAGCCCGAACTCCGACAGCTCCTACAATGAGCAGTTCTTC.

This clonotype was found many times. V and J are TRBV6-5 and TRBJ1-2, with D uncertain. CDR1 is MNHEY, CDR2 SVGAGI, per germline. This CDR3 contains 14 residues. The ends were cut back, 6 bases at V and 6 bases at J, with 17 bases in the middle. DNA for the CDR3: TGTGCCAGCAGCCTCCGCGACTTGAATGATGGCTACACCTTC. Its protein is CASSLRDLNDGYTF.

This clonotype was detected a few times. The chain uses TRBV5-1 and TRBJ1-6, with D uncertain. Trimming left V 3 bases short and J 6 bases short, with 13 bases between. From germline, CDR1 is SGHRS and CDR2 YFSETQ. The CDR3 spans 15 residues. CDR3: CASSYNTLGNSPLHF. The CDR3 DNA reads as TGCGCCAGCAGCTACAACACCCTGGGTAATTCACCCCTCCACTTT. Full variable domain (outside the CDR3, taken from reference TRBV5-1 and TRBJ1-6): KAGVTQTPRYLIKTRGQQVTLSCSPISGHRSVSWYQQTPGQGLQFLFEYFSETQRNKGNFPGRFSGRQFSNSRSEMNVSTLELGDSALYLCASSYNTLGNSPLHFGNGTRLTVT.

This clonotype was counted at least ten times. The chain couples TRBV29-1 to TRBJ2-3, with D possibly being TRBD1 or TRBD2 (5 bases each). CDR1 is SQVTM, CDR2 ANQGSEA, per germline. Trimming pared 1 base from V and 3 bases from J, leaving 20 bases between. The CDR3 loop spans 17 amino acids. The CDR3, as DNA: TGCAGCGTTGAAGGGGGACGAGGTGGGGAGTTAACAGATACGCAGTATTTT. Translating gives CSVEGGRGGELTDTQYF.

This clonotype was seen ten or more times. The rearrangement joins TRBV3-1 to TRBJ2-5; TRBD2 matches at 13 bases. The CDR3 sequence is 16 residues long. Germline V gene sequence: CDR1 LGHDT, CDR2 YNNKEL (reference sequence). Germline trimming cut 4 bases from V and 3 bases from J; bases unmatched to any gene: 5. CDR3 nucleotide sequence: TGTGCCAGCAGCCCCGGGACTAGCGGGGCGGAAGAGACCCAGTACTTC. Its translation: CASSPGTSGAEETQYF.

This clonotype occurred a few times. This CDR3 is CSVEGAYREGPDTQYF. In nucleotides, the CDR3 is TGCAGCGTTGAGGGGGCGTACAGGGAAGGTCCAGATACGCAGTATTTT. This rearrangement joins TRBV29-1 to TRBJ2-3, with D perhaps TRBD1 (6 bases). The CDR3 length is 16 residues. The germline V gene encodes CDR1 SQVTM and CDR2 ANQGSEA. The V and J ends lost 3 bases and 4 bases respectively, with 20 bases between them.

With regard to this clonotype: This may be a read error: a much more frequent sequence differs by one nucleotide. The chain joins TRBV12-3 or TRBV12-4 to TRBJ2-5; D call uncertain. The CDR3 is 13 residues long. Trimming took off 6 bases at V and 11 bases at J, with 19 bases between the two ends. The CDR3 spells CASSSPAHNEQYF. Written as DNA, the CDR3 is TGTGCCAGCAGCTCTCCGGCGCACAATGAGCAGTACTTC.

This chain joins TRBV2 and TRBJ2-7; 10 bases are a match to TRBD1. The CDR3 has 14 amino acids. Trimming at V came to 7 bases and at J to 5 bases, leaving 8 bases not matched to a gene. The germline CDR1 and CDR2 sequences are SNHLY and FYNNEI. As DNA, the CDR3 is TGTGCCAGCAATGTCGACAGGGGGCGACACGAGCAGTACTTC. Its translation: CASNVDRGRHEQYF.

This clonotype was counted only a few times. The chain uses TRBV5-1 and TRBJ2-5; 10 bases are a match to TRBD1. Germline CDR1 reads SGHRS; CDR2 reads YFSETQ. The CDR3 is made up of 16 amino acids. V trimming: 2 bases; J trimming: 5 bases; junction bases outside the gene matches: 9. CDR3 sequence reads: CASSFYGQGESETQYF. CDR3 bases: TGCGCCAGCAGCTTTTATGGACAGGGGGAGTCGGAGACCCAGTACTTC.

This clonotype occurred a few times. This chain connects TRBV20-1 to TRBJ1-1; maybe TRBD1 (5 bases). The V and J ends lost 0 bases and 8 bases respectively, with 16 bases between them. This CDR3 contains 14 residues. CDR1 and CDR2 (germline): DFQATT, SNEGSKA (reference sequence). The CDR3 loop is CSARDQVGGVEAFF. The CDR3 nucleotides read TGCAGTGCTAGAGATCAAGTGGGGGGGGTAGAAGCTTTCTTT.

On this clonotype: Just one base apart from a much larger clone, this may be a read error. V usage is TRBV7-7 and J usage is TRBJ2-1; 9 nucleotides agree with TRBD1. Germline lookup yields CDR1 SSHAT and CDR2 FNYEAQ (reference sequence). The length of the CDR3 is 14 residues. The DNA of the CDR3 is TGTGCTAGCAGCCCTGGGACAGGGCGGACTGAGCAGTTCTTC. Translating gives CASSPGTGRTEQFF. The variable domain in full, with the rest retrieved from reference TRBV7-7 and TRBJ2-1, is GAGVSQSPRYKVTKRGQDVTLRCDPISSHATLYWYQQALGQGPEFLTYFNYEAQPDKSGLPSDRFSAERPEGSISTLTIQRTEQRDSAMYRCASSPGTGRTEQFFGPGTRLTVL.

The chain uses TRBV7-9 and TRBJ1-4; weak D call: TRBD1 (6 bases). The ends were cut back, 5 bases at V and 3 bases at J, with 10 bases in the middle. The CDR3 loop spans 14 amino acids. Germline V CDR1 and CDR2: SEHNR, FQNEAQ (reference sequence). CDR3 protein: CASSKGVSNEKLFF. DNA of the CDR3: TGTGCCAGCAGCAAGGGGGTGTCTAATGAAAAACTGTTTTTT.

This clonotype was found many times. The rearrangement links TRBV27 to TRBJ1-2; D uncertain. CDR1 is MNHEY and CDR2 is SMNVEV in the germline V gene (reference sequence). This CDR3 has 16 amino acids. V was shortened by 5 bases and J by 0 bases, with 16 bases between the two germline ends. The DNA of the CDR3 is TGTGCCAGCAGTGCTCATATAGAGAGATCTAACTATGGCTACACCTTC. It specifies CASSAHIERSNYGYTF.

J is TRBJ2-3 and V is TRBV9; D remains unclear. The CDR3 consists of 13 residues. The germline V gene encodes CDR1 SGDLS and CDR2 YYNGEE. The germline V and J ends were trimmed by 0 bases and 4 bases, with 6 bases remaining between them. This chain's CDR3 is CASSVDLPDTQYF. CDR3 in DNA: TGTGCCAGCAGCGTAGACCTCCCAGATACGCAGTATTTT.

In this sample, this clonotype turned up many times. The rearrangement uses TRBV27 and TRBJ2-5, with TRBD1 identical over 7 bases. The CDR3 has 13 amino acids. The V gene end was trimmed by 8 bases and the J gene end by 3 bases; junction bases not matched to a gene: 6. Germline V gives CDR1 MNHEY, CDR2 SMNVEV (reference sequence). The chain's CDR3 is CASSDRLKETQYF. DNA of the CDR3: TGTGCCAGCTCGGACAGGTTAAAAGAGACCCAGTACTTC.

J is TRBJ2-6 and V is TRBV5-6; unclear D gene. Per the germline V gene, CDR1 is SGHDT and CDR2 is YYEEEE. The CDR3 is 16 residues long. V was shortened by 2 bases and J by 0 bases, with 9 bases between the two germline ends. This CDR3 is CASSFGSLSGANVLTF. CDR3 sequence (DNA): TGTGCCAGCAGCTTCGGGTCCCTCTCTGGGGCCAACGTCCTGACTTTC.

This clonotype was found many times. This chain links TRBV12-3 or TRBV12-4 with TRBJ2-7, with D unclear. The germline V and J ends were trimmed by 3 bases and 5 bases, with 11 bases remaining between them. The CDR3 sequence is 13 residues long. The CDR3 DNA reads as TGTGCCAGCAGTTTCAACCCAGGCCACGAGCAGTACTTC. Amino acid sequence: CASSFNPGHEQYF.

V is TRBV27 and J is TRBJ2-1, with D unclear. V was shortened by 4 bases and J by 8 bases, with 15 bases between the two germline ends. From germline, CDR1 is MNHEY and CDR2 SMNVEV (reference sequence). This CDR3 comprises 14 residues. CDR3 nucleotides: TGTGCCAGCAGTTCCCCCCATGCTCTCGATGAGCAGTTCTTC. It encodes CASSSPHALDEQFF.

In regard to this clonotype: A read error is possible here, since a much larger clone lies one base away. The chain carries TRBV28 and TRBJ2-1; tentatively, D is TRBD2 (5 bases). From germline, CDR1 is MDHEN and CDR2 SYDVKM. The V gene lost 3 bases and the J gene lost 10 bases, with 19 bases spanning the gap. There are 15 residues in the CDR3. In DNA, the CDR3 is TGTGCCAGCAGTTTTAGAGGACTGATCTCCTACGAGCAGTTCTTC. Translation gives CASSFRGLISYEQFF.

There are many counts of this clonotype. The V gene is TRBV12-3 or TRBV12-4, the J gene TRBJ2-3; D is possibly TRBD2 (5 bases). Trimming stripped 6 bases from V and 2 bases from J, with 12 bases between. The CDR3 is 14 amino acids. The CDR3 bases are TGTGCCAGCAGACCCACGACTAACACAGATACGCAGTATTTT. Protein product: CASRPTTNTDTQYF.